This TCR beta chain was observed in a study of CD8 T cells in Susac syndrome. Sequencing of TCR beta was performed on blood CD8+ and CD4+ T cells. RNA amounts of roughly 0.45 to 1 ug underwent reverse transcription with random hexamers. Across 54 Vbeta and 13 Jbeta, TCR beta CDR3 was amplified with immunoSEQ multiplex PCR. TCRdb processed the immunoSEQ multiplex PCR reads anew with MiXCR; each CDR3 protein has one entry. The repertoire holds some 200,000 distinct CDR3 sequences, with over 90% as singletons. Germline V gives CDR1 SGHTA, CDR2 FQGNSA. The CDR3 extends over 16 amino acids. V lost 3 bases and J lost 1; bases outside the gene matches: 2.

The V gene is TRBV7-2, the J gene TRBJ1-5, with 11 bases lining up with TRBD1. Sequenced sample: CD8+ T cells from PBMCs. This receptor was taken from a human donor with Susac syndrome. Here the CDR3 reads CASSLGTGGSNQPQHF. In DNA form, the CDR3 reads TGTGCCAGCAGCTTGGGGACAGGGGGAAGCAATCAGCCCCAGCATTTT.